This entry lists 11 T cell receptor beta chains sequenced from one sample in a study of T cells in Graves' hyperthyroidism and ophthalmopathy. TCR beta CDR3 regions were amplified from RNA transcripts. The TCR CDR3 first-round RT-PCR relied on the HTBI primer set. TCRdb itself ran the multiplex PCR reads through MiXCR, one entry per CDR3 protein. The sample includes about 590,000 distinct CDR3 sequences, about 15% of them seen just once. Material for sequencing was blood. These receptors all stem from a woman aged 30 to 39 with Graves' hyperthyroidism.

This clonotype showed up many times. This chain links TRBV20-1 with TRBJ2-1; the match to TRBD2 covers 7 bases. Germline V gene data show CDR1 as DFQATT and CDR2 as SNEGSKA (reference sequence). The CDR3 is 14 residues long. V lost 5 bases to trimming and J lost 7 bases; unmatched junction nucleotides: 11. CDR3 nucleotides: TGCAGTGCTCTAATCCCTAGCGGCAGGAATGAGCAGTTCTTC. This translates into CSALIPSGRNEQFF.

This chain uses TRBV5-1 with TRBJ2-1; perhaps TRBD2 as D (6 bases). Trimming took 0 bases from V and 2 from J, leaving 9 bases between them. The germline V gene has CDR1 SGHRS and CDR2 YFSETQ. This CDR3 has 15 amino acids. The CDR3 DNA reads as TGCGCCAGCAGCTTGGACGGGAGCCCCTACAATGAGCAGTTCTTC. Its translation is CASSLDGSPYNEQFF. The full variable domain, its missing parts supplied by reference TRBV5-1 and TRBJ2-1, is KAGVTQTPRYLIKTRGQQVTLSCSPISGHRSVSWYQQTPGQGLQFLFEYFSETQRNKGNFPGRFSGRQFSNSRSEMNVSTLELGDSALYLCASSLDGSPYNEQFFGPGTRLTVL.

The gene calls are TRBV6-5 and TRBJ1-1; weak D call: TRBD1 (5 bases). The CDR3 runs 15 residues. V lost 1 base, J lost 1 base, and 10 bases lay in between. CDR1 is MNHEY, CDR2 SVGAGI, per germline. As DNA, the CDR3 is TGTGCCAGCAGTTACTTAGGGGCCCCGAACACTGAAGCTTTCTTT. Translated, it gives CASSYLGAPNTEAFF.

This clonotype was counted at least ten times. This chain connects TRBV12-3 or TRBV12-4 to TRBJ2-3, with TRBD2 matching 13 bases. V lost 5 bases and J lost 4; bases outside the gene matches: 9. CDR3 length: 17 amino acids. CDR3 DNA sequence: TGTGCCAGCAGTCCACGACTAGCGGGAGGTGATGCAGATACGCAGTATTTT. Translation gives CASSPRLAGGDADTQYF.

This clonotype was found many times. The chain uses TRBV28 and TRBJ2-7, with 12 bases identical to TRBD2. V shed 8 bases, J shed 4 bases, and the junction held 9 bases outside the gene matches. This CDR3 has 15 amino acids. The V gene's germline CDR1 is MDHEN and CDR2 SYDVKM. CDR3 amino acids: CASQELAGGRYEQYF. CDR3 DNA sequence: TGTGCCAGCCAGGAACTAGCGGGAGGTCGGTACGAGCAGTACTTC.

The V and J genes are TRBV20-1 and TRBJ2-1; D perhaps matches TRBD2 (6 bases). Trimming took 0 bases from V and 3 from J, leaving 18 bases between them. The germline CDR1 and CDR2 sequences are DFQATT and SNEGSKA (reference sequence). The CDR3 has 17 amino acids. In nucleotides, the CDR3 is TGCAGTGCTAGAGATAGTAGCGGTCTAGGGGTCTACAATGAGCAGTTCTTC. The encoded protein is CSARDSSGLGVYNEQFF.

At least ten counts were recorded for this clonotype. The V call is TRBV7-2, the J call TRBJ1-1, with 8 bases lining up with TRBD1. Germline CDR1 is SGHTA and CDR2 is FQGNSA. This CDR3 has 14 residues. V was clipped by 1 base and J by 3 bases; unmatched bases: 1. CDR3 protein: CASSLDRGYTEAFF. CDR3 DNA: TGTGCCAGCAGCTTAGACAGGGGGTACACTGAAGCTTTCTTT.

With respect to this clonotype: A read error may explain this, as a much larger clone is one base away. V gene TRBV2 combines with J gene TRBJ2-2, with D perhaps matching TRBD2 (5 bases). The germline V gene has CDR1 SNHLY and CDR2 FYNNEI. This CDR3 has 15 amino acids. For the CDR3, the DNA is TGTGCCAGCAGAGACCGGGTCTTGAACACCGGGGAGCCGTTTTTT. Amino acid sequence: CASRDRVLNTGEPFF.

The chain joins TRBV27 to TRBJ2-6; a possible D gene is TRBD1 (5 bases). The CDR3 length is 13 residues. The germline V and J ends were trimmed by 8 bases and 4 bases, with 9 bases remaining between them. CDR1 and CDR2 from the germline V gene are MNHEY and SMNVEV (reference sequence). DNA of the CDR3: TGTGCCAGCCTTCCAGGGGGGGCCAACGTCCTGACTTTC. Translating it yields CASLPGGANVLTF. The complete variable domain, with remaining parts taken from reference TRBV27 and TRBJ2-6, reads EAQVTQNPRYLITVTGKKLTVTCSQNMNHEYMSWYRQDPGLGLRQIYYSMNVEVTDKGDVPEGYKVSRKEKRNFPLILESPSPNQTSLYFCASLPGGANVLTFGAGSRLTVL.

The chain has TRBV19 and TRBJ2-5, with a possible D match to TRBD1 (6 bases). Germline CDR1 LNHDA, CDR2 SQIVND (reference sequence). The CDR3 totals 13 residues. With 4 bases removed from V and 4 bases from J, the gap between germline ends came to 10 bases. The CDR3 region has the DNA TGTGCCAGTAGTAAAACAGGGTCAGAGACCCAGTACTTC. It codes for CASSKTGSETQYF.

The sample holds many counts of this clonotype. This chain links TRBV12-3 or TRBV12-4 with TRBJ1-5; D is possibly TRBD1 (5 bases). V lost 5 bases to trimming and J lost 0 bases, with 8 bases between them. This CDR3 has 14 residues. CDR3 sequence reads: CASSRDFSNQPQHF. The CDR3 DNA follows: TGTGCCAGCAGTAGGGACTTTAGCAATCAGCCCCAGCATTTT.